Below are 30 T cell receptor beta chains sequenced from a single sample in a study of follicular helper T cells after annual influenza vaccination (dated by TCRdb to about 2017). What this sample's time point label stands for: 2015-2016 season, pre-vaccination. Libraries were prepared through the immunoSEQ multiplex PCR assay. TCRdb retrieved this table from immuneACCESS and kept in-frame rearrangements only. Not all clones are present; in checked studies, unresolved V genes account for under half, and no reason is known for the remainder. The sample table records 9,500 to 15,000 clones; 80% of these occur just once. Together, the top ten hold roughly 3.6% of the sample. Sequenced material: CXCR5+ CD38- circulating T follicular helper cells from blood, taken on the day of influenza vaccination. The cell subset or site label here, explained by the study, means: circulating Tfh, non-naive CD4+CXCR5+PD-1+ (ICOS+CD38+ or ICOS-CD38-). Receptors were obtained from an adult who received the influenza vaccine.

The CDR3 loop reads CASRPVRGAAFF. CDR3 DNA: TGTGCCAGCAGACCCGTAAGGGGGGCAGCTTTCTTT. V and J are TRBV5-6 and TRBJ1-1; possible D gene TRBD1, 6 bases. This CDR3 is built from 12 residues. V was pared by 5 bases and J by 10 bases, with 15 bases between. Germline V gives CDR1 SGHDT, CDR2 YYEEEE. The variable domain in full, with the rest retrieved from reference TRBV5-6 and TRBJ1-1, is DAGVTQSPTHLIKTRGQQVTLRCSPKSGHDTVSWYQQALGQGPQFIFQYYEEEERQRGNFPDRFSGHQFPNYSSELNVNALLLGDSALYLCASRPVRGAAFFGQGTRLTVV.

In nucleotides, the CDR3 is TGTGCCAGCTCACCAGGGACCTCGAACACCGGGGAGCTGTTTTTT. Protein product: CASSPGTSNTGELFF. This chain connects TRBV18 to TRBJ2-2; D may be TRBD1 or TRBD2 (5 bases each). Trimming pared 2 bases from V and 0 bases from J, leaving 7 bases between. The CDR3 is made up of 15 amino acids. Germline CDR1 KGHSH, CDR2 LQKENI.

The rearrangement links TRBV2 to TRBJ1-2; D is undetermined. CDR1 and CDR2 (germline): SNHLY, FYNNEI. Trimming took off 0 bases at V and 5 bases at J, with 4 bases between the two ends. The length of the CDR3 is 12 residues. The CDR3 DNA reads TGTGCCAGCAGTGAAGCTGAGTATGGCTACACCTTC. Amino acids: CASSEAEYGYTF.

Written as DNA, the CDR3 is TGTGCCAGCAGCTCAGTCCGAGGGGGGGCGTGGAAGACCCAGTACTTC. It translates to CASSSVRGGAWKTQYF. The chain employs TRBV11-2 and TRBJ2-5; possibly TRBD2 for D (7 bases). The V gene's germline CDR1 is SGHAT and CDR2 FQNNGV. Deletions cut 4 bases from V and 6 bases from J, with 21 bases between. CDR3 size: 16 residues. Supplemented by reference TRBV11-2 and TRBJ2-5, the full variable domain reads EAGVAQSPRYKIIEKRQSVAFWCNPISGHATLYWYQQILGQGPKLLIQFQNNGVVDDSQLPKDRFSAERLKGVDSTLKIQPAKLEDSAVYLCASSSVRGGAWKTQYFGPGTRLLVL.

The rearrangement uses TRBV11-2 and TRBJ2-5; perhaps TRBD1 as D (6 bases). This CDR3 is 13 amino acids long. Trimming took off 5 bases at V and 7 bases at J, with 14 bases between the two ends. Germline CDR1 is SGHAT and CDR2 is FQNNGV. The CDR3: CASSPLSGATQYF. The CDR3 DNA follows: TGTGCCAGCAGCCCCCTTTCAGGGGCGACCCAGTACTTC.

This sequence joins TRBV7-8 and TRBJ2-7; either TRBD1 or TRBD2 may supply D (5 bases each). CDR1 is SGHVS and CDR2 is FQNEAQ in the germline V gene. The CDR3 extends over 15 amino acids. Deletions cut 5 bases from V and 6 bases from J, with 20 bases between. CDR3 protein: CASSPALGPLSEQYF. The CDR3 nucleotides read TGTGCCAGCAGCCCAGCCTTGGGACCGCTCTCCGAGCAGTACTTC. Full variable domain (outside the CDR3, taken from reference TRBV7-8 and TRBJ2-7): GAGVSQSPRYKVAKRGQDVALRCDPISGHVSLFWYQQALGQGPEFLTYFQNEAQLDKSGLPSDRFFAERPEGSVSTLKIQRTQQEDSAVYLCASSPALGPLSEQYFGPGTRLTVT.

The CDR3 spells CASQTGTVFTDTQYF. The CDR3 nucleotides are TGTGCCAGCCAAACCGGGACAGTGTTTACAGATACGCAGTATTTT. The chain recombines TRBV27 with TRBJ2-3; 7 bases fit TRBD1. Per germline, CDR1 MNHEY and CDR2 SMNVEV (reference sequence). This CDR3 has 15 amino acids. J lost 3 bases, V lost 8 bases, and 11 bases had no gene match.

V gene TRBV7-9 combines with J gene TRBJ1-1; TRBD1 aligns across 7 bases. The CDR3 length is 16 residues. The germline V gene encodes CDR1 SEHNR and CDR2 FQNEAQ (reference sequence). The V and J ends lost 5 bases and 4 bases, in that order; junction bases with no gene match: 13. Here the CDR3 DNA reads TGTGCCAGCAGCCCCCCCGGACAGGTAACGGGCACTGAAGCTTTCTTT. Translated, it gives CASSPPGQVTGTEAFF.

V and J are TRBV19 and TRBJ1-2; 7 bases map to TRBD1. CDR1 and CDR2 from the germline V gene are LNHDA and SQIVND (reference sequence). CDR3 length: 14 residues. V lost 3 bases, J lost 4 bases, and 5 bases stayed unmatched. The CDR3 is CASSMTGNGYGYTF. The CDR3 coding sequence is TGTGCCAGTAGTATGACAGGGAATGGCTATGGCTACACCTTC.

The CDR3 region is CASSSVHRGSTDTQYF. DNA of the CDR3: TGTGCCAGCAGCTCAGTCCACAGGGGCAGCACAGATACGCAGTATTTT. This rearrangement joins TRBV11-3 to TRBJ2-3, with 7 positions matching TRBD1. This CDR3 has 16 amino acids. The V segment lost 4 bases and the J segment 0 bases; nucleotides outside the gene matches: 7. Germline V gives CDR1 SGHNT, CDR2 YENEEA.

This clone has just a few counts. The V gene is TRBV2, the J gene TRBJ1-2; D is unresolved. This CDR3 has 14 amino acids. In germline, CDR1 is SNHLY, CDR2 FYNNEI. The germline V and J ends were trimmed by 7 bases and 4 bases, with 16 bases remaining between them. CDR3 bases: TGTGCCAGCAATCGGGATCTACATACCTATGGCTACACCTTC. Translation gives CASNRDLHTYGYTF. Complete variable domain (other parts from reference TRBV2 and TRBJ1-2): EPEVTQTPSHQVTQMGQEVILRCVPISNHLYFYWYRQILGQKVEFLVSFYNNEISEKSEIFDDQFSVERPDGSNFTLKIRSTKLEDSAMYFCASNRDLHTYGYTFGSGTRLTVV.

The chain carries TRBV28 and TRBJ1-3, with 7 bases aligning to TRBD1. Per germline, CDR1 MDHEN and CDR2 SYDVKM. V was pared by 4 bases and J by 4 bases, with 13 bases of the junction left unmatched. The CDR3 extends over 17 amino acids. This CDR3 reads CASSSERQGKGGNTIYF. CDR3 coding DNA: TGTGCCAGCAGTTCGGAAAGACAGGGCAAGGGCGGAAACACCATATATTTT.

The V gene is TRBV10-3, the J gene TRBJ2-5; D possibly matches TRBD1 or TRBD2 (5 bases each). Trimming took off 3 bases at V and 3 bases at J, with 17 bases between the two ends. From germline, CDR1 is ENHRY and CDR2 SYGVKD. CDR3 length: 16 amino acids. The CDR3 loop reads CAISDGASIGEETQYF. The CDR3 DNA sequence: TGTGCCATCAGTGACGGGGCTAGCATAGGGGAAGAGACCCAGTACTTC.

The rearrangement uses TRBV5-4 and TRBJ1-1, with D possibly TRBD1 on 5 matching bases. Germline-derived CDR1 and CDR2 are SGHNT and YYREEE (reference sequence). This CDR3 has 11 amino acids. Trimming left V 5 bases short and J 8 bases short, with 10 bases between. CDR3 loop: CASSYDREAFF. The DNA of the CDR3 is TGTGCCAGCAGTTACGACAGAGAAGCTTTCTTT.

The V and J genes are TRBV6-5 and TRBJ1-5; maybe TRBD1 (5 bases). CDR1 and CDR2 (germline): MNHEY, SVGAGI. Trimming removed 6 bases from V and 6 bases from J, with 12 bases in between. The CDR3 is 13 residues long. Here the CDR3 reads CASSLQASQPQHF. The CDR3 DNA sequence: TGTGCCAGCAGCCTACAGGCGAGTCAGCCCCAGCATTTT.

The chain combines TRBV28 with TRBJ2-7, with no clear D. The CDR3 totals 12 residues. V gave up 6 bases and J gave up 5 bases, with 11 bases separating them. Germline assignment: CDR1 MDHEN and CDR2 SYDVKM. Here the CDR3 reads CASSVLGHEQYF. In DNA, the CDR3 is TGTGCCAGCAGCGTTTTAGGCCACGAGCAGTACTTC.

J is TRBJ1-5 and V is TRBV7-9; perhaps TRBD1 as D (5 bases). The CDR3 runs to 13 residues. The V end lost 5 bases, the J end lost 4 bases, and 9 bases lay between the germline ends. The germline V gene encodes CDR1 SEHNR and CDR2 FQNEAQ (reference sequence). CDR3 DNA: TGTGCCAGCAGCCCACAGGTAAATCAGCCCCAGCATTTT. Its protein is CASSPQVNQPQHF. The full variable domain, in which reference TRBV7-9 and TRBJ1-5 provide the parts outside the CDR3, is DTGVSQNPRHKITKRGQNVTFRCDPISEHNRLYWYRQTLGQGPEFLTYFQNEAQLEKSRLLSDRFSAERPKGSFSTLEIQRTEQGDSAMYLCASSPQVNQPQHFGDGTRLSIL.

The chain links TRBV9 to TRBJ1-1; 7 positions agree with TRBD1. Germline-derived CDR1 and CDR2 are SGDLS and YYNGEE. The junction had 6 bases not matched to a gene; V was cut back by 7 bases and J by 3 bases. This CDR3 is built from 13 residues. CDR3 nucleotide sequence: TGTGCCAGCGGGACCGGACAGGACACTGAAGCTTTCTTT. Protein product: CASGTGQDTEAFF.

This clone has only a few counts. The genes are TRBV28 and TRBJ1-5, with D tentatively TRBD1 (6 bases). Trimming stripped 4 bases from V and 6 bases from J, with 16 bases between. This CDR3 has 15 residues. The germline CDR1 and CDR2 sequences are MDHEN and SYDVKM. The CDR3 nucleotides are TGTGCCAGCAGTTCCGAAACAGGGCTTGTTCAGCCCCAGCATTTT. The encoded protein is CASSSETGLVQPQHF.

This sequence joins TRBV9 and TRBJ2-5, with a tentative D call TRBD1 (6 bases). Deletions cut 1 base from V and 4 bases from J, with 11 bases between. From germline, CDR1 is SGDLS and CDR2 YYNGEE. This CDR3 has 14 amino acids. The CDR3 bases are TGTGCCAGCAGCGTATCTACAGGGAGAGAGACCCAGTACTTC. Its translation: CASSVSTGRETQYF.

This sequence joins TRBV5-4 and TRBJ2-2, with TRBD1 matching over 7 bases. There are 15 residues in the CDR3. The ends lost 5 bases at V and 4 bases at J; junction bases unmatched: 8. The germline V gene encodes CDR1 SGHNT and CDR2 YYREEE (reference sequence). CDR3 region: CASRTGEKPTGELFF. Here the CDR3 DNA reads TGTGCCAGCAGAACAGGGGAAAAGCCCACCGGGGAGCTGTTTTTT. The complete variable domain, with remaining parts taken from reference TRBV5-4 and TRBJ2-2, reads ETGVTQSPTHLIKTRGQQVTLRCSSQSGHNTVSWYQQALGQGPQFIFQYYREEENGRGNFPPRFSGLQFPNYSSELNVNALELDDSALYLCASRTGEKPTGELFFGEGSRLTVL.

The chain couples TRBV5-4 to TRBJ1-2; D is undetermined. Germline CDR1 and CDR2: SGHNT and YYREEE (reference sequence). This CDR3 spans 14 amino acids. The V and J ends lost 0 bases and 0 bases respectively, with 6 bases between them. The CDR3 nucleotides read TGTGCCAGCAGCTTGGACGTCACTAACTATGGCTACACCTTC. Amino acids: CASSLDVTNYGYTF.

V and J are TRBV18 and TRBJ1-1; D remains unclear. The germline gives CDR1 KGHSH, CDR2 LQKENI. The V end was cut by 6 bases, the J end by 7 bases, with 21 bases between. The length of the CDR3 is 15 residues. The CDR3 DNA reads TGTGCCAGCTCCCTCGGCACCGGACGTTTAGGTGAAGCTTTCTTT. It yields the protein CASSLGTGRLGEAFF.

CDR3 amino acids: CASRPGLAGGSPGELFF. The CDR3 DNA reads TGCGCCAGCAGACCAGGACTAGCGGGGGGCTCCCCCGGGGAGCTGTTTTTT. This sequence joins TRBV5-1 and TRBJ2-2, with 14 bases aligning to TRBD2. The CDR3 is 17 residues long. Trimming took 5 bases from V and 6 from J; bases not matched to a gene: 9. The germline gives CDR1 SGHRS, CDR2 YFSETQ.

The gene calls are TRBV30 and TRBJ2-3, with D hard to call. Germline-derived CDR1 and CDR2 are GTSNPN and SVGIG (reference sequence). Trimming shortened V by 0 bases and J by 3 bases, and 10 bases separated the two germline ends. The CDR3 covers 14 residues. The DNA for the CDR3 is TGTGCCTGGAGTGTGGGTGGTGGTACAGATACGCAGTATTTT. The encoded protein is CAWSVGGGTDTQYF.

This clone has a single count. The gene calls are TRBV2 and TRBJ2-5; the D gene could be TRBD1 or TRBD2 (5 bases each). The V end was cut by 3 bases, the J end by 1 base, with 18 bases between. CDR3 length: 17 amino acids. Germline V gene sequence: CDR1 SNHLY, CDR2 FYNNEI. In DNA, the CDR3 is TGTGCCAGCAGTGACCAGGCGAGGGGTGTAGGCCAAGAGACCCAGTACTTC. This encodes CASSDQARGVGQETQYF. Supplemented by reference TRBV2 and TRBJ2-5, the full variable domain reads EPEVTQTPSHQVTQMGQEVILRCVPISNHLYFYWYRQILGQKVEFLVSFYNNEISEKSEIFDDQFSVERPDGSNFTLKIRSTKLEDSAMYFCASSDQARGVGQETQYFGPGTRLLVL.

V is TRBV30 and J is TRBJ2-5; 13 bases align to TRBD2. The germline V gene has CDR1 GTSNPN and CDR2 SVGIG (reference sequence). The ends lost 2 bases at V and 4 bases at J; junction bases unmatched: 7. The CDR3 extends over 16 amino acids. CDR3 DNA: TGTGCCTGGAGTCAAGAGGGACTAGCGGGGCTAGAGACCCAGTACTTC. It yields the protein CAWSQEGLAGLETQYF.

The gene calls are TRBV5-1 and TRBJ2-3; D is possibly TRBD1 (5 bases). The germline gives CDR1 SGHRS, CDR2 YFSETQ. This CDR3 comprises 13 residues. V lost 8 bases, J lost 2 bases, and 12 bases lay in between. CDR3 in DNA: TGCGCCAGGGGGCCCGACCACACAGATACGCAGTATTTT. It encodes CARGPDHTDTQYF.

There are a few counts of this clone. The chain carries TRBV25-1 and TRBJ1-4; D gene unclear. CDR1 and CDR2 (germline): MGHDK, SYGVNS. V was clipped by 0 bases and J by 9 bases, with 2 bases between them. The CDR3 extends over 11 amino acids. Written as DNA, the CDR3 is TGTGCCAGCAGTGAATACCAAAAACTGTTTTTT. Amino acids: CASSEYQKLFF.

The chain links TRBV6-5 to TRBJ2-1; D unresolved. This CDR3 spans 12 amino acids. Trimming stripped 5 bases from V and 10 bases from J, with 12 bases between. Germline CDR1 MNHEY, CDR2 SVGAGI. CDR3 nucleotides: TGTGCCAGCAGTCAGCCGACGGACGAGCAGTTCTTC. This codes for CASSQPTDEQFF.